This is a list of T cell receptor beta chains from one sample in a study of PD-1 blockade in classical Hodgkin lymphoma. Profiling relied on immunoSEQ multiplex PCR, and the TCRdb table lists in-frame clones only, not all of them. The top ten hold roughly 14% of the sample, which has about 47,000 clones, around 87% seen once. The sample here was peripheral blood mononuclear cells (PBMCs), taken before the fourth cycle of nivolumab. Source of these receptors: a human donor with classical Hodgkin lymphoma. The CDR3 runs from the conserved cysteine through the conserved F or W. D genes are given only for firm matches. Clone sizes are given selectively: once, few, many, or a class where the clone is expanded.

len	j_gene	abundance	v_gene	d_gene	CDR3nt	CDR3aa
15	TRBJ1-5	NA	TRBV10-2	TRBD1	TGCGCCACCCGGGACAGTGGTGGTGAAAATCAGCCCCAGCATTTT	CATRDSGGENQPQHF
21	TRBJ1-1	once	TRBV27	NA	TGTGCCAGCAGTCCATACAGAAGACGCCTCCTGCAAGAGGGGTCGAACACTGAAGCTTTCTTT	CASSPYRRRLLQEGSNTEAFF
15	TRBJ2-3	once	TRBV11-3	NA	TGTGCCAGCAGCTTAGAGTTCCAGGGCACAGATACGCAGTATTTT	CASSLEFQGTDTQYF
15	TRBJ2-7	NA	TRBV6-5	TRBD2	TGTGCCAGCAGTTACGCTAGCGGGACATCCTACGAGCAGTACTTC	CASSYASGTSYEQYF
15	TRBJ2-7	NA	TRBV27	NA	TGTGCCAGCAGTTTCCCCGGACTGGGGGTCCTCGAGCAGTACTTC	CASSFPGLGVLEQYF
12	TRBJ2-7	NA	TRBV7-3	TRBD2	TGTGCCAGCGGGCGGGAGAGGAACGAGCAGTACTTC	CASGRERNEQYF
11	TRBJ1-1	few	TRBV5-6	NA	TGTGCCAGCAGCATAAACACTGAAGCTTTCTTT	CASSINTEAFF
15	TRBJ2-7	NA	TRBV5-1	TRBD1	TGCGCCAGCAGCTCAACGGGACAGGCAACTTACGAGCAGTACTTC	CASSSTGQATYEQYF
13	TRBJ1-1	NA	TRBV7-8	NA	TGTGCCAGCAGCTTAAGCGGCCAGGGAAAAGCTTTCTTT	CASSLSGQGKAFF
15	TRBJ2-2	NA	TRBV6-5	NA	TGTGCCAGCAGTCTCAATAGCGGGAACACCGGGGAGCTGTTTTTT	CASSLNSGNTGELFF
15	TRBJ1-2	NA	TRBV10-3	TRBD1	TGTGCCATCCCTAACCCGGGACAGACAATCTATGGCTACACCTTC	CAIPNPGQTIYGYTF
16	TRBJ2-2	NA	TRBV5-1	TRBD1	TGCGCCAGCAGCTTACCGGGACAGGGGGTCGTCGGGGAGCTGTTTTTT	CASSLPGQGVVGELFF